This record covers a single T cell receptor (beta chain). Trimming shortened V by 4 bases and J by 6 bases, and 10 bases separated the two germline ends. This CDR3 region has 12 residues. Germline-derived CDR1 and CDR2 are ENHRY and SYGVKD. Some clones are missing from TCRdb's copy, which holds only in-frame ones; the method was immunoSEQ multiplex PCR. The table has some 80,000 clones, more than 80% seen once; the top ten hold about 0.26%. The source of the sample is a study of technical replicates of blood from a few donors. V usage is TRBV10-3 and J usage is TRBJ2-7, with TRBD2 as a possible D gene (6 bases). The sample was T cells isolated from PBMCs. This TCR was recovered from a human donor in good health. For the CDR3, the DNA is TGTGCCATCAGTGGGCTAGCGAGCGAGCAGTACTTC. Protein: CAISGLASEQYF.